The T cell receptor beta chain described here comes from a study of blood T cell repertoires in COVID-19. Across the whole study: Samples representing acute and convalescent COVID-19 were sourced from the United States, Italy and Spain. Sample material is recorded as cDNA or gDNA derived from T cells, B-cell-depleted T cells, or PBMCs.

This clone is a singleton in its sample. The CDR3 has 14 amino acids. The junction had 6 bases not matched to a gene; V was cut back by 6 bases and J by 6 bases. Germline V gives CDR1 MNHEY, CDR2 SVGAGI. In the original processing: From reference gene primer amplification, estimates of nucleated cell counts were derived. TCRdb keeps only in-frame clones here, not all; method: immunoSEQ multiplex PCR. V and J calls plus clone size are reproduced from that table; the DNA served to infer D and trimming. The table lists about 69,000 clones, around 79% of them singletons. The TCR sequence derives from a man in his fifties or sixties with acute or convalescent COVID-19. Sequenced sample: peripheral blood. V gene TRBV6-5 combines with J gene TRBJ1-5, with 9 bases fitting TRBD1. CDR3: CASRIGQGFQPQHF. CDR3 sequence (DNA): TGTGCCAGCAGGATCGGACAGGGGTTTCAGCCCCAGCATTTT.